These T cell receptor beta chains were read from a single sample in a study of shared clonotypes between healthy human individuals. Assay: immunoSEQ multiplex PCR; the TCRdb copy retains only in-frame clones and omits some. The sample consists of 2.3 million or so clones, 93% of them appearing once. The sequencing input was naive CD4+ T cells from PBMCs. The source is a man younger than 35 in good health. Some clones in this sample may be carry-over from other donors' samples. CDR3s include the opening cysteine and the closing phenylalanine or tryptophan. Each record gives: V gene, J gene, clone size, D gene, CDR3 DNA, CDR3 protein. A D gene is named only where the DNA matches it firmly. Size tells how often a clone was seen (once, few, many) or the class of an expanded clone, and some rows leave it out.

v_gene: TRBV27; j_gene: TRBJ1-5; abundance: -; d_gene: -; CDR3nt: TGTGCCAGCAGTACTTCCGGGCCTGGATTAGGCAATCAGCCCCAGCATTTT; CDR3aa: CASSTSGPGLGNQPQHF
v_gene: TRBV18; j_gene: TRBJ2-5; abundance: -; d_gene: -; CDR3nt: TGTGCCAGCTCACCGGCGGCCCAAGAGACCCAGTACTTC; CDR3aa: CASSPAAQETQYF
v_gene: TRBV9; j_gene: TRBJ1-2; abundance: -; d_gene: -; CDR3nt: TGTGCCAGCAGCGGCAGTCAGGGGTTCTATGGCTACACCTTC; CDR3aa: CASSGSQGFYGYTF
v_gene: TRBV18; j_gene: TRBJ2-1; abundance: -; d_gene: TRBD1; CDR3nt: TGTGCCAGCTCACCCGGGACAGGGGTGGACAATGAGCAGTTCTTC; CDR3aa: CASSPGTGVDNEQFF
v_gene: TRBV5-1; j_gene: TRBJ2-7; abundance: -; d_gene: TRBD1; CDR3nt: TGCGCCAGCAGCCGAACCGGGACAGGGAACCTCTACGAGCAGTACTTC; CDR3aa: CASSRTGTGNLYEQYF
v_gene: TRBV18; j_gene: TRBJ2-5; abundance: -; d_gene: -; CDR3nt: TGTGCCAGCTCACCCTCCGGGACGGTCCGGGGGGAGACCCAGTACTTC; CDR3aa: CASSPSGTVRGETQYF
v_gene: TRBV6-1; j_gene: TRBJ1-5; abundance: once; d_gene: TRBD1; CDR3nt: TGTGCCAGCAGCGTAGACAGGGGGCCCAATCAGCCCCAGCATTTT; CDR3aa: CASSVDRGPNQPQHF
v_gene: TRBV19; j_gene: TRBJ2-1; abundance: -; d_gene: -; CDR3nt: TGTGCCAGTAGTATAGTAGGGACTCTTTCCTACAATGAGCAGTTCTTC; CDR3aa: CASSIVGTLSYNEQFF
v_gene: TRBV29-1; j_gene: TRBJ2-7; abundance: -; d_gene: TRBD1; CDR3nt: TGCAGCGCGACCGGGACAGACCGCTACGAGCAGTACTTC; CDR3aa: CSATGTDRYEQYF
v_gene: TRBV10-3; j_gene: TRBJ2-7; abundance: -; d_gene: -; CDR3nt: TGTGCCATCAGGGATGACCGGACGGAGCAGTACTTC; CDR3aa: CAIRDDRTEQYF
v_gene: TRBV7-9; j_gene: TRBJ1-1; abundance: few; d_gene: TRBD1; CDR3nt: TGTGCCAGCAGCCAAACAGGGGGAACTGAAGCTTTCTTT; CDR3aa: CASSQTGGTEAFF
v_gene: TRBV18; j_gene: TRBJ1-1; abundance: -; d_gene: -; CDR3nt: TGTGCCAGCTCAATTTCCTTTGGCACTGAAGCTTTCTTT; CDR3aa: CASSISFGTEAFF
v_gene: TRBV5-1; j_gene: TRBJ1-4; abundance: -; d_gene: -; CDR3nt: TGCGCCAGCAGCACGGCCCGGGGGGGTAATGAAAAACTGTTTTTT; CDR3aa: CASSTARGGNEKLFF
v_gene: TRBV18; j_gene: TRBJ1-3; abundance: -; d_gene: TRBD1; CDR3nt: TGTGCCAGCTCACCATCGGGACAGGGCTCTGGAAACACCATATATTTT; CDR3aa: CASSPSGQGSGNTIYF
v_gene: TRBV5-1; j_gene: TRBJ2-4; abundance: -; d_gene: -; CDR3nt: TGCGCCAGCAGCTCCAGGGAGTTAGTAGCCAAAAACATTCAGTACTTC; CDR3aa: CASSSRELVAKNIQYF
v_gene: TRBV30; j_gene: TRBJ2-7; abundance: -; d_gene: TRBD1; CDR3nt: TGTGCCTGGAGTGTCGGGACAGGGAGCGAGCAGTACTTC; CDR3aa: CAWSVGTGSEQYF
v_gene: TRBV19; j_gene: TRBJ1-5; abundance: -; d_gene: -; CDR3nt: TGTGCCAGTAACCACCGACAGGTGGGGGATCAGCCCCAGCATTTT; CDR3aa: CASNHRQVGDQPQHF
v_gene: TRBV15; j_gene: TRBJ2-2; abundance: -; d_gene: -; CDR3nt: TGTGCCACCAGCAGAGATCCCGTCGGCAGGGGGGACACCGGGGAGCTGTTTTTT; CDR3aa: CATSRDPVGRGDTGELFF
v_gene: TRBV5-5; j_gene: TRBJ1-1; abundance: -; d_gene: TRBD1; CDR3nt: TGTGCCAGCAGCTTGTATCGGGACAGGGTTAACACTGAAGCTTTCTTT; CDR3aa: CASSLYRDRVNTEAFF
v_gene: TRBV29-1; j_gene: TRBJ2-1; abundance: -; d_gene: -; CDR3nt: TGCAGCGTTGAACGGGTGGACGAGCAGTTCTTC; CDR3aa: CSVERVDEQFF